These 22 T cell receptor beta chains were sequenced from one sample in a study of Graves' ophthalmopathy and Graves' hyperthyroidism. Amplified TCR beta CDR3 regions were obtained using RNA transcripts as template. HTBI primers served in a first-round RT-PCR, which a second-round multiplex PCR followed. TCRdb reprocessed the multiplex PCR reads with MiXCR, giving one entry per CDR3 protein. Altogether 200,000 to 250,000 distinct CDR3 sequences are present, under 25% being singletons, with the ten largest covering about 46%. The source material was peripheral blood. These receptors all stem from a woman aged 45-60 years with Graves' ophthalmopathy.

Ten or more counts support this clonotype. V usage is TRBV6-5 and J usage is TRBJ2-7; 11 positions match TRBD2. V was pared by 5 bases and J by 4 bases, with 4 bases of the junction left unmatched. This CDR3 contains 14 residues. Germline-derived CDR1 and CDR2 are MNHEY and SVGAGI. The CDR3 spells CASSTSGRDYEQYF. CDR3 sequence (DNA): TGTGCCAGCAGTACTAGCGGGAGAGATTACGAGCAGTACTTC.

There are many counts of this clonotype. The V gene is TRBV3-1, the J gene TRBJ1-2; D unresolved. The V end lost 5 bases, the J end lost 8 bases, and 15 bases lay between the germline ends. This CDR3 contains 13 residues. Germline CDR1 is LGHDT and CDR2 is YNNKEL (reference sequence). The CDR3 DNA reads TGTGCCAGCAGCTTTGACAAAAAAGGCGGCTACACCTTC. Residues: CASSFDKKGGYTF.

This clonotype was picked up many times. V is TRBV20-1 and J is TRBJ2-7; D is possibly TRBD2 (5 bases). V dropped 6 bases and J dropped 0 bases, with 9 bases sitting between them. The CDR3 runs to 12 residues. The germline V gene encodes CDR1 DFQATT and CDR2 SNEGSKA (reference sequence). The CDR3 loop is CSAKADSYEQYF. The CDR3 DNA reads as TGCAGTGCGAAAGCGGACTCCTACGAGCAGTACTTC.

Here the CDR3 DNA reads TGTGCCAGCAGCCAAGATCATAATTACGAGCAGTACTTC. Protein: CASSQDHNYEQYF. V is TRBV3-1 and J is TRBJ2-7; D is uncertain. V was pared by 0 bases and J by 4 bases, with 7 bases between. The germline CDR1 and CDR2 sequences are LGHDT and YNNKEL (reference sequence). The CDR3 extends over 13 amino acids.

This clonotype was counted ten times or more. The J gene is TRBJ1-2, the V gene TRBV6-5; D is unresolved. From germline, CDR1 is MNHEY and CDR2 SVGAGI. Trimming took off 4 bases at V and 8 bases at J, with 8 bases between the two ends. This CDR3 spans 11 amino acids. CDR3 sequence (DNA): TGTGCCAGCAGTTGGACCGGGGGCTACACCTTC. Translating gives CASSWTGGYTF.

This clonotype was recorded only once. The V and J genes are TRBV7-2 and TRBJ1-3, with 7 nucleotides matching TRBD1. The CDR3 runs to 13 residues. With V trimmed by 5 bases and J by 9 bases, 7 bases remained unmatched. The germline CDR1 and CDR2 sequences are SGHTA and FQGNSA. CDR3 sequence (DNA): TGTGCCAGCAGCCGACAGGGTGATCGCACCATATATTTT. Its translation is CASSRQGDRTIYF.

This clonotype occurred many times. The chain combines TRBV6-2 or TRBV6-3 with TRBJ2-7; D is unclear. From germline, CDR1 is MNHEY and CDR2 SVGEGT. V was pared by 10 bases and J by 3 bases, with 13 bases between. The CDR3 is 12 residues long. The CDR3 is CATRLRIYEQYF. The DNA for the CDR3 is TGTGCCACCCGCCTCCGTATCTACGAGCAGTACTTC.

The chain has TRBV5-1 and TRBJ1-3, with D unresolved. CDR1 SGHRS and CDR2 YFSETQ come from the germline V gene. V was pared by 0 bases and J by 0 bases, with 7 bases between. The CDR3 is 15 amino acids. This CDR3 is CASSLVSNSGNTIYF. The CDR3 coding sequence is TGCGCCAGCAGCTTGGTGTCGAACTCTGGAAACACCATATATTTT.

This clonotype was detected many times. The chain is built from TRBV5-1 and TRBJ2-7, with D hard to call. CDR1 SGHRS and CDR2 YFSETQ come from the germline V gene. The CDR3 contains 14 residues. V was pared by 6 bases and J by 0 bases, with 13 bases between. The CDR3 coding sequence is TGCGCCAGCAAGTGGAGTATAGACTCCTACGAGCAGTACTTC. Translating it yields CASKWSIDSYEQYF.

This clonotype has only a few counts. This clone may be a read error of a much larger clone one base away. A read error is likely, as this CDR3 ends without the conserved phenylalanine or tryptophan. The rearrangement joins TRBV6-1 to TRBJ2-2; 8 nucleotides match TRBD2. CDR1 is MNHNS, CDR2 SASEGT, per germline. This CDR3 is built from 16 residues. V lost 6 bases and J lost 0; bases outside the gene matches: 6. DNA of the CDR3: TGTGCCAGCAGCCCCAGCGGGAGCGCGAACACCGGGGAGCTGTTTCTT. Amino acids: CASSPSGSANTGELFL.

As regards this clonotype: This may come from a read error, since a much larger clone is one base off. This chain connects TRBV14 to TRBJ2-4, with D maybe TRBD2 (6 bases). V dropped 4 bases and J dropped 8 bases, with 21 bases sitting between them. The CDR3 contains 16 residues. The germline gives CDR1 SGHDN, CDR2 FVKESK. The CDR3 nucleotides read TGTGCCAGCAGCCCAATGATACCCGGGGGACGGGACATTCAGTACTTC. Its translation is CASSPMIPGGRDIQYF.

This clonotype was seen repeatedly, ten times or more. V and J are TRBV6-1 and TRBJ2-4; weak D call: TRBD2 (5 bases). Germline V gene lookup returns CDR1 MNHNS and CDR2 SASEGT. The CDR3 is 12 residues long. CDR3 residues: CAAVYGKNIQYF. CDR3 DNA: TGTGCAGCGGTGTACGGCAAAAACATTCAGTACTTC.

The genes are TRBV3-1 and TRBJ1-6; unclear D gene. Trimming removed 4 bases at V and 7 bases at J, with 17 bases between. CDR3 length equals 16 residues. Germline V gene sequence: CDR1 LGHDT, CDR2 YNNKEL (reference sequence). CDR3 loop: CASSLRSGGGNSPLHF. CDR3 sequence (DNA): TGTGCCAGCAGCCTTCGATCAGGCGGAGGGAATTCACCCCTCCACTTT.

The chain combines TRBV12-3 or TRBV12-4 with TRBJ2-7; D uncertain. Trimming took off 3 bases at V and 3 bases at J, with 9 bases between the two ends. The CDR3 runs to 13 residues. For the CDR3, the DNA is TGTGCCAGCAGTTTTCGCATTAGCTACGAGCAGTACTTC. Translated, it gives CASSFRISYEQYF.

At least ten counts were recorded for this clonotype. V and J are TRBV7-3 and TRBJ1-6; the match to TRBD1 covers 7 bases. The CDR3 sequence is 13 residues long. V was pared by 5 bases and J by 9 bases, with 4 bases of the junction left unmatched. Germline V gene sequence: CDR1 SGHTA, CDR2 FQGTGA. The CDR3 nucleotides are TGTGCCAGCAGCCGCGACAGGGTTTCACCCCTCCACTTT. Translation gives CASSRDRVSPLHF.

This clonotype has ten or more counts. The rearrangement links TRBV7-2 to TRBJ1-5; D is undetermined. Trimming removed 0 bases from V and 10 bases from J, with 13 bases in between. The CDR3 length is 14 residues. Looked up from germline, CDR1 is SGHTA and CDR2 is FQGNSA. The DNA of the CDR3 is TGTGCCAGCAGCTTAGCTATGTCTACATCCCCCCAGCATTTT. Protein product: CASSLAMSTSPQHF.

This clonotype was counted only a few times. The CDR3 DNA is TGTGCCAGCAGCCTACCACAGGGCCGAGCTGAAGCTTTCTTT. Translation: CASSLPQGRAEAFF. The chain uses TRBV7-9 and TRBJ1-1; possible D gene TRBD1, 6 bases. V gave up 5 bases and J gave up 6 bases, with 16 bases separating them. Looked up from germline, CDR1 is SEHNR and CDR2 is FQNEAQ (reference sequence). CDR3 length equals 14 residues.

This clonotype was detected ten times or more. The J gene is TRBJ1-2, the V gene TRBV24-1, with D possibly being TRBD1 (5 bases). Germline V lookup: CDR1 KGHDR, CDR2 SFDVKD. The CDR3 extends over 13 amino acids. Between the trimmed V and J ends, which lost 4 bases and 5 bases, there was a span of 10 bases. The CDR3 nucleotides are TGTGCCACCAGTGAGACAGAGTATTATGGCTACACCTTC. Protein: CATSETEYYGYTF.

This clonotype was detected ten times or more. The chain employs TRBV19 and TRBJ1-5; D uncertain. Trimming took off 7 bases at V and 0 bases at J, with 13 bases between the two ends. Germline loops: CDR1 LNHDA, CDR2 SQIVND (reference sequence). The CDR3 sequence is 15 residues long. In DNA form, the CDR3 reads TGTGCCAGTATAAGGACGGGCTATAGCAATCAGCCCCAGCATTTT. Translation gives CASIRTGYSNQPQHF.

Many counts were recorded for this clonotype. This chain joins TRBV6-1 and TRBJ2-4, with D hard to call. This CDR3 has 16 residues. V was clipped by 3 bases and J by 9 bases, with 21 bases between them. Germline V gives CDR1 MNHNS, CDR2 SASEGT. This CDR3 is CASSENDIETLGIQYF. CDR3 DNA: TGTGCCAGCAGTGAGAATGATATTGAGACACTGGGCATTCAGTACTTC.

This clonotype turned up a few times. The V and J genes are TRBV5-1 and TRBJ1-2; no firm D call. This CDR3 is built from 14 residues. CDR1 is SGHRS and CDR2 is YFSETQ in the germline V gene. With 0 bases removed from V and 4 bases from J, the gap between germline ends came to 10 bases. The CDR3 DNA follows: TGCGCCAGCAGCTTGGATCAGCTATCCTATGGCTACACCTTC. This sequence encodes CASSLDQLSYGYTF. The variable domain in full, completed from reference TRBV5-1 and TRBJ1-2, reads KAGVTQTPRYLIKTRGQQVTLSCSPISGHRSVSWYQQTPGQGLQFLFEYFSETQRNKGNFPGRFSGRQFSNSRSEMNVSTLELGDSALYLCASSLDQLSYGYTFGSGTRLTVV.

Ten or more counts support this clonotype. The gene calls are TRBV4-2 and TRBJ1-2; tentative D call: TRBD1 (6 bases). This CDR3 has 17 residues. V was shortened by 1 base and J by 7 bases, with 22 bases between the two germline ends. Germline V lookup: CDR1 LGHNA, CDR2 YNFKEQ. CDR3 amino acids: CASSQGMTGAAKGGYTF. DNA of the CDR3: TGTGCCAGCAGCCAAGGAATGACGGGGGCGGCCAAGGGTGGCTACACCTTC.